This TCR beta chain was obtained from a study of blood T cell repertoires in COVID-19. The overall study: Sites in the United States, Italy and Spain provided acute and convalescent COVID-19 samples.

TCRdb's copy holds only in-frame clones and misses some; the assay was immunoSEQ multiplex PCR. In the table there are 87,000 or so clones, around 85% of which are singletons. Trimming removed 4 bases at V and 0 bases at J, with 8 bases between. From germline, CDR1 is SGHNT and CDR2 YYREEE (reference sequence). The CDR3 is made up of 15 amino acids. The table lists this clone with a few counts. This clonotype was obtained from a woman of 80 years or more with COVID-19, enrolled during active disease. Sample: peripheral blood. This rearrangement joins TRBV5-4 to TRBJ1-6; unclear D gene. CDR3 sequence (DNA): TGTGCCAGCAGCGGGGAGTTCTCCTATAATTCACCCCTCCACTTT. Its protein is CASSGEFSYNSPLHF.